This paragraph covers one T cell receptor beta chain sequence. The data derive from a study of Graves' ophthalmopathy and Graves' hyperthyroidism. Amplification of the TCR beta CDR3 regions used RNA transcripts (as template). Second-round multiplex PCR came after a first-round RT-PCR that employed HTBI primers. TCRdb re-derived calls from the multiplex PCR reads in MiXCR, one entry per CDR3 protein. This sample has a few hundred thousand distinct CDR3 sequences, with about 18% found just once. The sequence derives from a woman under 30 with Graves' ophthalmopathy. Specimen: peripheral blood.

CDR3 amino acids: CASSPVPGLGSYEQYF. CDR3 nucleotides: TGTGCCAGCAGCCCGGTCCCGGGACTTGGCTCCTACGAGCAGTACTTC. V gene TRBV3-1 combines with J gene TRBJ2-7; tentatively, D is TRBD2 (6 bases). The CDR3 has 16 amino acids. CDR1 is LGHDT and CDR2 is YNNKEL in the germline V gene (reference sequence). Between the trimmed V and J ends, which lost 4 bases and 0 bases, there was a span of 16 bases.